This entry concerns a single T cell receptor beta chain. Method: immunoSEQ multiplex PCR; TCRdb's copy keeps in-frame clones and lacks some. The sample yields tens of thousands of clones, roughly 97% seen once. This CDR3 has 12 residues. In germline, CDR1 is GTSNPN, CDR2 SVGIG (reference sequence). V dropped 5 bases and J dropped 4 bases, with 11 bases sitting between them. These data belong to a study of technical replicates of blood from a few donors. This TCR derives from a human donor in good health. Input material: T cells isolated from PBMCs. The chain uses TRBV30 and TRBJ1-2; D ambiguous. DNA for the CDR3: TGTGCCTGGGGCGAGGGATTCTATGGCTACACCTTC. It is translated as CAWGEGFYGYTF. Full variable domain (missing parts from reference TRBV30 and TRBJ1-2): SQTIHQWPATLVQPVGSPLSLECTVEGTSNPNLYWYRQAAGRGLQLLFYSVGIGQISSEVPQNLSASRPQDRQFILSSKKLLLSDSGFYLCAWGEGFYGYTFGSGTRLTVV.